The entry below gives a single T cell receptor beta chain sequence along with its context. Its cognate antigen has yet to be identified. This entry is derived from a study of cytomegalovirus exposure and HLA in healthy donors (dated by TCRdb to about 2017). For the study in its entirety: An earlier analysis of roughly 630 of the donors reported about 290 Gb of sequence data and some 100 million unique TCR beta sequences from 150 million to 200 million T cells. About 300 gigabases of sequencing data and tens of millions of unique TCR sequences were included in an early release covering over 600 HLA-typed donors. Of the roughly 400 genotyped donors, roughly 85% fell in the genetic ancestry cluster associated with self-reported Caucasian donors. The aim of the study was to test whether cataloging public T cell receptors could identify signatures of past pathogen exposure. Using immunosequencing, the study profiled T cell repertoires from 666 subjects and related those repertoires to cytomegalovirus serostatus. In addition to the first cohort of 650 to 750 subjects, a separate validation cohort of around 110 different subjects was used. High-throughput TCR immunosequencing, statistical association of individual TCRs with disease status, and machine learning were combined to predict cytomegalovirus infection status. To study patterns of TCR occurrence, a later analysis re-analyzed previously published TCR beta repertoires from 650 to 750 donors and added high-resolution HLA genotyping. Rather than using new phenotypic data, the later analysis identified candidate immune exposures from TCR beta sequences and from how often those sequences occurred across donors. An earlier analysis of around 640 of the donors used high-throughput TCR beta sequencing to judge whether each TCR beta V gene segment behaved as functional or pseudogenic. Donor age, sex, ethnicity and CMV serostatus were compiled together with the repertoire data. Genome-wide SNP genotypes for about 65% of the 666 donors were used in a later genetic analysis, which treated that subset as a discovery cohort. Every discovery cohort repertoire had been produced on one sequencing platform. HLA typing covered class I and class II loci at four-digit resolution. The number of donors typed differed by locus, with about 629-630 for A, B, C, DRB1 and DQB1, 522 for DQA1, over 600 for DPA1, and 472 for DPB1. Four or five DR-DQ haplotypes were handled as single units for association and clustering, since linkage in the cohort was strong. On average, over 200,000 unique TCR beta nucleotide sequences were sequenced per donor among 398 genotyped donors of the cohort, with roughly a sixth of those sequences being non-productive. The full study reports these points: Immune exposure information for the cohort was limited to CMV serostatus. A group of highly shared sequence variants was considered likely to be a technical artifact of the sequencing pipeline. At a false discovery rate of 0.05, a later analysis linked around 17,000 TCR beta sequences to specific HLA alleles. In a later analysis, the rate of TCR association differed among HLA loci, with DRB1 alleles having the most associated TCRs and HLA-C alleles having the fewest. Across donors, most TCR sequences were observed very rarely, whereas some public TCRs were present in many individuals. This cohort had only TCR beta chains sequenced, and the lack of alpha or paired-chain data limited which features could be detected. In a later analysis, HLA-associated TCR beta chains were found to be more clonally expanded and to have lower generation probabilities than equally common non-associated chains. The study listed over 150 TCR beta chains as associated with cytomegalovirus. Assigning TCR associations to individual alleles was difficult when HLA alleles, especially DR and DQ, strongly co-occurred. Because HLA typing was unavailable for some donors at each locus, only the typed subset was used in association tests. Three of the identified cytomegalovirus-associated TCR beta chains were confirmed in vitro to be specific for cytomegalovirus antigens. Some IMGT-functional V segments, including TRBV6-2 and TRBV6-3, could not be told apart with the 87-base-pair reads, so those segments were excluded. A later analysis reported that several top co-occurrence clusters appeared linked to parvovirus B19, influenza, CMV and Epstein-Barr virus. Sequencing depth was assumed to be roughly uniform across donors in the presence/absence analyses, though that assumption may not hold. In a later analysis, most CMV-associated TCR beta chains were found to appear HLA-restricted, with HLA associations seemingly driven largely by CMV exposure. In a later genetic analysis, fewer N-insertions in productive TCRs were reported among donors in an Asian-associated ancestry cluster than the roughly 640-donor mean. A further reported finding was that TCR beta sequences accurately predicted the HLA-A and HLA-B alleles for most subjects in the first cohort. Linkage disequilibrium might explain the correlated functional status among segregating V segments, but an unknown experimental factor could not be excluded. The classifier was reported to diagnose cytomegalovirus status with high specificity and sensitivity in both the original cohort and the validation cohort. In a later genetic analysis, a missense DCLRE1C variant was associated with V-gene and J-gene trimming of TCR beta chains, and the association was replicated in an independent cohort. Broadly in line with IMGT annotations, most TCR beta V segments showed up in productive rearrangements about 87% or about 30% of the time in an earlier analysis of under 700 of the donors. It was suggested by the authors that the approach could potentially be generalized to other disease states and immunological phenotypes. Because counts were too low, seventeen rarely observed V segments, including chromosome 9 orphons, were excluded from the earlier analysis of 500 to 700 of the donors.

Libraries were prepared through the immunoSEQ multiplex PCR assay. The multiplex PCR relied on a mix of 60 forward primers for TCR Vbeta segments and 13 reverse primers for TCR Jbeta segments. The CDR3 region of rearranged TCR beta genes was amplified from genomic DNA with a multiplex PCR assay. The amplified TCR beta libraries were sequenced on the Illumina HiSeq System as 87-base-pair reads. Concerning the study's data processing: In a later analysis, tens of millions of unique TCR beta chains were counted across the 500 to 700 repertoires, and around 10 million of these chains were shared by at least two donors. A nearest-neighbor algorithm error-corrected the raw reads and collapsed the reads into unique sequences, merging closely related sequences to remove PCR and sequencing errors. Alignment of CDR3 sequences to IMGT reference sequences was used to assign V, D and J gene segments. For a sequence to be retained, a match of at least six nucleotides was required to both a V gene segment and a J gene segment. Rearrangements were classified as productive when the CDR3 lacked stop codons and remained in frame with V and J, and all other rearrangements were classified as non-productive. CDR3 was defined according to IMGT convention as the region running from the second conserved V-encoded cysteine to the conserved J-encoded phenylalanine. The earlier analysis of about 610 of the donors excluded sequences that lacked an unambiguous match to a single V gene segment. In an earlier analysis of 587 of the donors, V segments were called functional above 56.7% productive rearrangements and were called segregating when the between-donor standard deviation exceeded 5%. To diagnose cytomegalovirus status from the catalog of TCR beta chain sequences, a statistical classification framework was built. A later analysis assigned V and J genes by comparing TCR nucleotide sequences with IMGT/GENE-DB human TR gene sequences. A later analysis assigned CDR3 sequences and most-parsimonious VDJ recombination scenarios with the TCRdist pipeline. A later analysis defined each TCR beta chain by its CDR3 amino acid sequence plus V-gene family, and excluded reads lacking a unique V-gene family. In a later analysis, around 650 highly shared, low-generation-probability nucleotide sequences were removed to address suspected cross-contamination and a sequencing artifact. In a later analysis, a clonal expansion index for each public chain was calculated from normalized within-repertoire ranks of inferred template counts. Generation probabilities in a later analysis came from a VDJ recombination model fitted to out-of-frame rearrangements, and those results were checked against IGoR. A later analysis scored TCR-TCR, TCR-HLA and TCR-CMV co-occurrence with hypergeometric tests, applying a repertoire-size bias correction to TCR pairs. False discovery rates were estimated in a later analysis by permuting HLA or CMV assignments 20 times. A later analysis grouped co-occurring TCRs with DBSCAN, adding TCRdist sequence similarity when clustering within HLA-allele-positive subsets. Repertoires with fewer than 30,000 or more than 120,000 public chains were left out of co-occurrence clustering, as were several repertoires with anomalous nucleotide sharing. Entries here come from immuneACCESS through TCRdb and include only in-frame sequences with V and J called. Some clones fail to appear in such tables; in the studies checked, an unresolved V gene covers under half of the shortfall, and the cause of the remainder is unknown. The V and J calls and clone size were taken over from that table, and D and trimming were inferred from the DNA. The sample table holds 130,000 or so clones. The ten largest clones capture about 1.5% of the sample.

Based on the germline V gene (reference sequence), the CDR1 and CDR2 sequences are LNHDA and SQIVND. The germline ends are 14 bases apart after V is trimmed by 6 bases and J by 2 bases. The CDR3 numbers 14 residues from cysteine through phenylalanine. Kept here is only the CDR3 DNA, which spans 42 bases and is read in frame from base 1. In total, just over 650 healthy bone marrow donors made up the cohort. All cohort members were sampled while nominally healthy, although unrecorded immune exposures were likely present. The donor tested CMV seropositive, placing the donor among the roughly 300 seropositive members of the cohort. Every donor gave a peripheral blood sample, and the peripheral blood mononuclear cells from that sample were used for TCR beta sequencing. Genomic DNA was extracted from the blood cell samples with the Qiagen DNeasy Blood Extraction Kit.

The receptor was derived from a woman in her thirties or forties in good health and CMV-seropositive. The specimen sequenced was PBMCs. The chain couples TRBV19 to TRBJ2-7, and possibly TRBD2, on 7 matching bases. In nucleotide form, the sequence is TGTGCCAGTAGCGGGGGGACATTAACCTACGAGCAGTACTTC. This is translated as CASSGGTLTYEQYF.